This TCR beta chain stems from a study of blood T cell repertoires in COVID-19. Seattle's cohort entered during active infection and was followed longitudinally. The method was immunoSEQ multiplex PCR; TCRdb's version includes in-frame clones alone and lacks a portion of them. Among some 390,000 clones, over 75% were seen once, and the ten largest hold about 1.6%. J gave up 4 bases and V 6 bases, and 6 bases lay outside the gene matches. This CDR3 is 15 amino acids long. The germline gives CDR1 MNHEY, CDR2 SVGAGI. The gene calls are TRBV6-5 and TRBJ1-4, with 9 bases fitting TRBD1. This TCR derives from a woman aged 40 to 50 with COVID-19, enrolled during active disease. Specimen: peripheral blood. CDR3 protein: CASRQYRGLNEKLFF. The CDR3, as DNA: TGTGCCAGCAGGCAATACAGGGGGCTTAATGAAAAACTGTTTTTT.